These 9 T cell receptor beta chains share one sample of origin, sequenced in a study of early T cells in non-severe SARS-CoV-2 infection. TCRdb independently ran MiXCR on the 5' RACE reads; one entry per CDR3 protein. Among approximately 110,000 distinct CDR3 sequences, about 15% were seen once, and the ten largest hold 21%. Sample: whole blood. These receptors were collected from an adult who was a healthcare worker with PCR-confirmed SARS-CoV-2 infection or an uninfected control (not recorded which).

The chain links TRBV3-1 to TRBJ2-7; the D is unclear. In germline, CDR1 is LGHDT, CDR2 YNNKEL (reference sequence). The ends were cut back, 4 bases at V and 4 bases at J, with 14 bases in the middle. This CDR3 is 14 amino acids long. The CDR3: CASSPTLVPYEQYF. The CDR3 bases are TGTGCCAGCAGCCCAACATTGGTGCCGTACGAGCAGTACTTC.

This clonotype was seen only a few times. The chain employs TRBV29-1 and TRBJ2-7; 8 nucleotides line up with TRBD1. Germline V CDR1 and CDR2: SQVTM, ANQGSEA. The CDR3 has 13 amino acids. Trimming took 3 bases from V and 6 from J; bases not matched to a gene: 7. The CDR3 here is CSVERQGSGEQYF. DNA of the CDR3: TGCAGCGTTGAGAGACAGGGGAGTGGCGAGCAGTACTTC.

The V call is TRBV18, the J call TRBJ2-7; tentative D call: TRBD2 (5 bases). V was pared by 5 bases and J by 6 bases, with 23 bases between. The CDR3 consists of 16 residues. Looked up from germline, CDR1 is KGHSH and CDR2 is LQKENI. Here the CDR3 DNA reads TGTGCCAGCTCAAATTCGGTGGCCTCCGGGATCGCCGAGCAGTACTTC. Its protein is CASSNSVASGIAEQYF.

This clonotype was picked up a small number of times. The chain couples TRBV15 to TRBJ2-1; TRBD2 aligns across 10 bases. Germline assignment: CDR1 LNHNV and CDR2 YYDKDF (reference sequence). V shed 5 bases, J shed 7 bases, and the junction held 8 bases outside the gene matches. CDR3 length equals 15 residues. The CDR3 DNA sequence: TGTGCCACCAGCCAGAGCGGGGGGGCGTGGAATGAGCAGTTCTTC. This encodes CATSQSGGAWNEQFF.

This chain links TRBV20-1 with TRBJ2-3; 8 bases are a match to TRBD1. Germline assignment: CDR1 DFQATT and CDR2 SNEGSKA (reference sequence). The CDR3 has 17 residues. The V gene end was trimmed by 5 bases and the J gene end by 0 bases; junction bases not matched to a gene: 13. CDR3 sequence reads: CSAAGPGGSSSTDTQYF. The CDR3 DNA reads as TGCAGTGCTGCCGGACCAGGGGGCTCTTCTAGCACAGATACGCAGTATTTT.

This clonotype has more than one count but fewer than ten. The chain combines TRBV6-6 with TRBJ2-3; TRBD2 aligns across 7 bases. Germline CDR1 MNHNY, CDR2 SVGAGI (reference sequence). Trimming removed 6 bases from V and 0 bases from J; junction bases left unmatched: 9. There are 16 residues in the CDR3. The CDR3 reads CASSRGGGESTDTQYF. Written as DNA, the CDR3 is TGTGCCAGCAGCCGTGGGGGGGGTGAGAGCACAGATACGCAGTATTTT.

The V gene is TRBV20-1, the J gene TRBJ1-2; D remains ambiguous. The V end was cut by 4 bases, the J end by 0 bases, with 9 bases between. The CDR3 is 13 residues long. Germline CDR1 reads DFQATT; CDR2 reads SNEGSKA (reference sequence). CDR3 protein: CSATYGANYGYTF. CDR3 nucleotides: TGCAGTGCTACTTATGGGGCTAACTATGGCTACACCTTC.

This clonotype was counted between two and nine times. The rearrangement links TRBV12-3 or TRBV12-4 to TRBJ2-2; tentatively, D is TRBD2 (5 bases). The V gene lost 2 bases and the J gene lost 9 bases, with 13 bases spanning the gap. The CDR3 loop spans 14 amino acids. CDR3 nucleotides: TGTGCCAGCAGTTTATCGGGGATTGCGAGGGAGCTGTTTTTT. Protein product: CASSLSGIARELFF.

There are a few counts of this clonotype. The chain couples TRBV7-7 to TRBJ2-1; D might be TRBD1 (5 bases). The CDR3 contains 15 residues. V lost 5 bases, J lost 2 bases, and 13 bases lay in between. From germline, CDR1 is SSHAT and CDR2 FNYEAQ (reference sequence). In DNA form, the CDR3 reads TGTGCCAGCAGCCCGTTTCAGGGTGCCTACAATGAGCAGTTCTTC. This translates into CASSPFQGAYNEQFF.